Each of the 28 T cell receptor beta chains below was sequenced from the same sample in a study of T cells in Graves' hyperthyroidism and ophthalmopathy. RNA transcripts were the template for amplifying TCR beta CDR3 regions. Using the HTBI primer set, a first-round RT-PCR was run on the TCR CDR3. From the multiplex PCR reads, TCRdb called clonotypes with MiXCR, one entry per CDR3 protein. The sample lists about 300,000 distinct CDR3 sequences; around a fifth were seen once. Material: blood. The origin of the receptors is a man aged 45-60 years with Graves' ophthalmopathy.

J is TRBJ1-4 and V is TRBV29-1; D ambiguous. This CDR3 is built from 14 residues. V was pared by 1 base and J by 2 bases, with 8 bases between. The germline CDR1 and CDR2 sequences are SQVTM and ANQGSEA. The CDR3 sequence: CSVEGRGTNEKLFF. As DNA, the CDR3 is TGCAGCGTTGAAGGCCGAGGGACTAATGAAAAACTGTTTTTT.

The chain links TRBV28 to TRBJ1-6, with no clear D. The CDR3 is 15 residues long. Germline loops: CDR1 MDHEN, CDR2 SYDVKM. The V and J ends lost 5 bases and 0 bases respectively, with 8 bases between them. The CDR3 protein is CASSVVNSYNSPLHF. The DNA of the CDR3 is TGTGCCAGCAGTGTCGTAAACTCCTATAATTCACCCCTCCACTTT.

This clonotype was found many times. The chain joins TRBV4-2 to TRBJ2-5; TRBD2 is a possible D gene (6 bases). Trimming stripped 0 bases from V and 7 bases from J, with 9 bases between. Germline V lookup: CDR1 LGHNA, CDR2 YNFKEQ. The CDR3 consists of 13 residues. This CDR3 is CASSQDLGGTQYF. The CDR3 bases are TGTGCCAGCAGCCAAGATCTGGGAGGGACCCAGTACTTC.

There are many counts of this clonotype. V usage is TRBV7-9 and J usage is TRBJ2-3; D gene unclear. Trimming removed 7 bases from V and 4 bases from J, with 9 bases in between. CDR1 is SEHNR and CDR2 is FQNEAQ in the germline V gene (reference sequence). The CDR3 is 12 residues long. The CDR3 nucleotides read TGTGCCAGCACCCGGGTGGCAGATACGCAGTATTTT. This sequence encodes CASTRVADTQYF.

This chain links TRBV18 with TRBJ2-2; 9 bases are shared with TRBD1. Germline V CDR1 and CDR2: KGHSH, LQKENI. Losses at the gene ends were 0 bases for V and 4 bases for J; bases not matched to a gene: 3. This CDR3 is 16 amino acids long. This CDR3 is CASSPPLGQGTGELFF. The CDR3 coding sequence is TGTGCCAGCTCACCACCGTTGGGACAGGGCACCGGGGAGCTGTTTTTT.

The rearrangement uses TRBV6-1 and TRBJ2-7; 9 bases align to TRBD2. From germline, CDR1 is MNHNS and CDR2 SASEGT. The V and J ends lost 6 bases and 4 bases, in that order; junction bases with no gene match: 10. The CDR3 runs 15 residues. The DNA for the CDR3 is TGTGCCAGCAGCAAGTCATTAGCGGGAGTTTACGAGCAGTACTTC. Translation: CASSKSLAGVYEQYF.

This clonotype was detected a few times. CDR3 sequence: CASSPLSRDSSYEQYF. CDR3 bases: TGCGCCAGCAGCCCCCTTTCCCGGGACAGTTCCTACGAGCAGTACTTC. V gene TRBV4-1 combines with J gene TRBJ2-7; 7 nucleotides agree with TRBD1. Germline V gives CDR1 MGHRA, CDR2 YSYEKL. V was pared by 4 bases and J by 1 base, with 10 bases of the junction left unmatched. This CDR3 contains 16 residues.

This clonotype has at least ten counts. The J gene is TRBJ1-1, the V gene TRBV29-1; D is unresolved. The length of the CDR3 is 10 residues. Germline CDR1 and CDR2: SQVTM and ANQGSEA. Trimming took 6 bases from V and 3 from J, leaving 5 bases between them. The CDR3 is CSVRDTEAFF. DNA for the CDR3: TGCAGCGTCCGGGACACTGAAGCTTTCTTT.

This clonotype was seen repeatedly, ten times or more. The chain recombines TRBV6-1 with TRBJ2-7; perhaps TRBD1 as D (6 bases). The CDR3 extends over 14 amino acids. V was trimmed by 7 bases and J by 1 base, leaving 14 bases between them. Germline assignment: CDR1 MNHNS and CDR2 SASEGT. The CDR3 spells CASNTPGHSYEQYF. CDR3 nucleotide sequence: TGTGCCAGCAATACTCCGGGACATTCCTACGAGCAGTACTTC.

There are a few counts of this clonotype. Because it lacks the conserved phenylalanine or tryptophan at the end, this CDR3 is likely a read error. The gene calls are TRBV28 and TRBJ2-7; D gene uncertain. Germline V CDR1 and CDR2: MDHEN, SYDVKM. The CDR3 has 13 residues. V was pared by 6 bases and J by 3 bases, with 12 bases between. The CDR3 nucleotides read TGTGCCAGCAGGATGCGGTCCTACTACGAGCAGTACCTC. Encoded protein: CASRMRSYYEQYL.

This clonotype showed up many times. The rearrangement links TRBV18 to TRBJ2-7; D gene uncertain. This CDR3 contains 14 residues. V shed 2 bases and J shed 3 bases, with 11 bases lying between them. CDR1 and CDR2 (germline): KGHSH, LQKENI. CDR3 sequence (DNA): TGTGCCAGCTCACCATCGTCGATCAGCTACGAGCAGTACTTC. This gives the protein CASSPSSISYEQYF.

This clonotype was counted only a few times. The chain uses TRBV7-8 and TRBJ2-1; D possibly corresponds to TRBD2 (6 bases). Trimming shortened V by 2 bases and J by 8 bases, and 10 bases separated the two germline ends. The CDR3 runs 13 residues. Germline values: CDR1 SGHVS, CDR2 FQNEAQ. The CDR3 nucleotides are TGTGCCAGCAGCTTATCTAGCGCCCATGAGCAGTTCTTC. Amino acid sequence: CASSLSSAHEQFF.

This rearrangement joins TRBV19 to TRBJ2-1; D may be TRBD1 (6 bases). This CDR3 has 16 residues. V lost 5 bases, J lost 2 bases, and 16 bases lay in between. The germline V gene has CDR1 LNHDA and CDR2 SQIVND (reference sequence). The CDR3 DNA is TGTGCCAGTAGTCGGAAGGACAGAACCCCCTACAATGAGCAGTTCTTC. This sequence encodes CASSRKDRTPYNEQFF. The full variable domain, its missing parts supplied by reference TRBV19 and TRBJ2-1, is DGGITQSPKYLFRKEGQNVTLSCEQNLNHDAMYWYRQDPGQGLRLIYYSQIVNDFQKGDIAEGYSVSREKKESFPLTVTSAQKNPTAFYLCASSRKDRTPYNEQFFGPGTRLTVL.

This clonotype was recorded at least ten times. The chain links TRBV11-1 to TRBJ2-7; 9 bases are shared with TRBD2. The CDR3 loop spans 17 amino acids. The germline V gene has CDR1 SGHAT and CDR2 FQDESV (reference sequence). V trimming: 5 bases; J trimming: 4 bases; junction bases outside the gene matches: 15. The CDR3 DNA reads TGTGCCAGCAGCCCGAGAGGCTCGGCGGGAGGGATGTACGAGCAGTACTTC. Protein: CASSPRGSAGGMYEQYF.

This clonotype occurred many times. The chain couples TRBV28 to TRBJ2-3; the match to TRBD1 covers 7 bases. The CDR3 length is 14 residues. After removal of 4 bases from V and 10 bases from J, the junction contained 11 bases not matched to a gene. Germline V lookup: CDR1 MDHEN, CDR2 SYDVKM. CDR3 in amino acids: CASSSSRGIRAQYF. Written as DNA, the CDR3 is TGTGCCAGCAGTTCCTCCAGGGGGATACGCGCGCAGTATTTT.

The sample holds many counts of this clonotype. The chain carries TRBV3-1 and TRBJ1-3; a weak D match, TRBD1 (6 bases). The CDR3 totals 15 residues. Per germline, CDR1 LGHDT and CDR2 YNNKEL (reference sequence). Trimming took off 2 bases at V and 1 base at J, with 9 bases between the two ends. The CDR3 DNA reads TGTGCCAGCAGCCAAAACACAGGGTCTGGAAACACCATATATTTT. Its translation: CASSQNTGSGNTIYF.

The chain employs TRBV5-1 and TRBJ2-1; no definite D call. This CDR3 contains 16 residues. V gave up 0 bases and J gave up 5 bases, with 15 bases separating them. Germline lookup yields CDR1 SGHRS and CDR2 YFSETQ. The CDR3 DNA sequence: TGCGCCAGCAGCTTGGTGCTGGGAAAGTCCCACAATGAGCAGTTCTTC. Translation gives CASSLVLGKSHNEQFF.

The sample holds a few counts of this clonotype. The V and J genes are TRBV10-3 and TRBJ2-1; 9 bases map to TRBD2. Germline assignment: CDR1 ENHRY and CDR2 SYGVKD. V gave up 3 bases and J gave up 10 bases; unmatched junction bases: 10. The CDR3 loop spans 15 amino acids. CDR3 coding DNA: TGTGCCATCAGTGAAGAAGTTAGCGGGAGAGGGGAGCAGTTCTTC. Translated, it gives CAISEEVSGRGEQFF.

This clonotype appeared many times. J is TRBJ2-7 and V is TRBV11-2; the match to TRBD2 covers 7 bases. The length of the CDR3 is 14 residues. The V gene's germline CDR1 is SGHAT and CDR2 FQNNGV. Trimming took 5 bases from V and 1 from J; bases not matched to a gene: 5. The CDR3 sequence is CASSQSSGSYEQYF. The CDR3 nucleotides read TGTGCCAGCAGCCAATCTAGCGGATCCTACGAGCAGTACTTC.

This clonotype was seen many times. The chain combines TRBV11-2 with TRBJ2-5; D not resolved. This CDR3 spans 13 amino acids. Germline V gives CDR1 SGHAT, CDR2 FQNNGV. V was pared by 3 bases and J by 5 bases, with 10 bases between. For the CDR3, the DNA is TGTGCCAGCAGCTTCCAGAACTGGGAGACCCAGTACTTC. This gives the protein CASSFQNWETQYF.

V usage is TRBV10-2 and J usage is TRBJ1-5; a possible D gene is TRBD1 (5 bases). The V gene's germline CDR1 is WSHSY and CDR2 SAAADI. CDR3 size: 14 residues. Trimming removed 3 bases from V and 11 bases from J, with 17 bases in between. CDR3 coding DNA: TGCGCCAGCAGTGAACACCATGGGGCCGCGGCCCAGCATTTT. It specifies CASSEHHGAAAQHF.

The chain uses TRBV6-1 and TRBJ1-1; TRBD1 might be the D (6 bases). Germline V gives CDR1 MNHNS, CDR2 SASEGT. The CDR3 length is 12 residues. Trimming stripped 11 bases from V and 1 base from J, with 11 bases between. CDR3 sequence: CAWGTPNTEAFF. CDR3 nucleotide sequence: TGTGCCTGGGGGACACCGAACACTGAAGCTTTCTTT.

This clonotype came up a few times. The gene calls are TRBV6-1 and TRBJ1-5; D is perhaps TRBD1 (6 bases). V dropped 1 base and J dropped 3 bases, with 10 bases sitting between them. CDR1 and CDR2 from the germline V gene are MNHNS and SASEGT. The CDR3 length is 15 residues. For the CDR3, the DNA is TGTGCCAGCAGTGAAGACTGGGGGCACAATCAGCCCCAGCATTTT. This translates into CASSEDWGHNQPQHF.

Worth noting for this clonotype: The CDR3 end shows no conserved phenylalanine or tryptophan, and so a read error is likely. This chain joins TRBV4-1 and TRBJ2-1, with TRBD2 identical over 13 bases. The V and J ends lost 4 bases and 2 bases, in that order; junction bases with no gene match: 5. Germline CDR1 is MGHRA and CDR2 is YSYEKL. This CDR3 has 17 residues. The CDR3 region is CASSRGLAGDAYNEQFL. The CDR3, as DNA: TGCGCCAGCAGCCGCGGACTAGCGGGAGATGCCTACAATGAGCAGTTCCTC.

This clonotype has just a few counts. This chain connects TRBV5-6 to TRBJ1-6, with D perhaps TRBD1 (6 bases). The length of the CDR3 is 16 residues. Germline V lookup: CDR1 SGHDT, CDR2 YYEEEE. V was shortened by 0 bases and J by 7 bases, with 14 bases between the two germline ends. CDR3 in amino acids: CASSLDLGTPNSPLHF. The CDR3 bases are TGTGCCAGCAGCTTGGACCTCGGGACACCGAATTCACCCCTCCACTTT.

About this clonotype itself: A much larger clone sits a single nucleotide away, making a read error possible. The gene calls are TRBV20-1 and TRBJ2-7; either TRBD1 or TRBD2 may supply D (7 bases each). Germline V gene lookup returns CDR1 DFQATT and CDR2 SNEGSKA (reference sequence). This CDR3 spans 13 amino acids. The V end was cut by 7 bases, the J end by 7 bases, with 20 bases between. The CDR3 DNA follows: TGCAGTGGTTCTCCCGGGACAGCGGGGGAGCAGTACTTC. It is translated as CSGSPGTAGEQYF.

In this sample, this clonotype turned up a few times. The CDR3 here is CASSLYAYEQYF. The CDR3 region has the DNA TGTGCCAGCAGTTTATATGCCTACGAGCAGTACTTC. The chain links TRBV28 to TRBJ2-7; D is unclear. This CDR3 is built from 12 residues. Trimming left V 1 base short and J 2 bases short, with 3 bases between. Per the germline V gene, CDR1 is MDHEN and CDR2 is SYDVKM. Using reference TRBV28 and TRBJ2-7 for the parts outside the CDR3, the full variable domain is DVKVTQSSRYLVKRTGEKVFLECVQDMDHENMFWYRQDPGLGLRLIYFSYDVKMKEKGDIPEGYSVSREKKERFSLILESASTNQTSMYLCASSLYAYEQYFGPGTRLTVT.

This clonotype was counted ten times or more. The junction and the germline gene differ at one end; a read error may be behind it. This chain connects TRBV2 to TRBJ1-2; 8 bases agree with TRBD1. The CDR3 runs 12 residues. CDR1 and CDR2 (germline): SNHLY, FYNNEI. In DNA form, the CDR3 reads TGCGCCAGCCGAGACAGGGGTTATGGCTACACCTTC. Amino acids: CASRDRGYGYTF.